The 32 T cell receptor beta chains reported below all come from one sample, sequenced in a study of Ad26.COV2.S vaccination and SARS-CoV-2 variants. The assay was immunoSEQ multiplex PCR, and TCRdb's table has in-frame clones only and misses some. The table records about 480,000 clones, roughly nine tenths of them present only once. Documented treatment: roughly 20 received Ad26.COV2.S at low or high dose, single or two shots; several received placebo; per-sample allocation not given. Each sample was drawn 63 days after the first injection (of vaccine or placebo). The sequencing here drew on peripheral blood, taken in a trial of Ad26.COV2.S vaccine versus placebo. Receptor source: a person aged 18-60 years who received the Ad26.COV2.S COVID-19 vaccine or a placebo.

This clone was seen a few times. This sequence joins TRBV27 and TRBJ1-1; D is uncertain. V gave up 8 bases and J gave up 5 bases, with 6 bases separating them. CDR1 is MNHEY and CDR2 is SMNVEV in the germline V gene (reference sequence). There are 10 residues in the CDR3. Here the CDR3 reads CASGWTEAFF. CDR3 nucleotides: TGTGCCAGCGGATGGACTGAAGCTTTCTTT.

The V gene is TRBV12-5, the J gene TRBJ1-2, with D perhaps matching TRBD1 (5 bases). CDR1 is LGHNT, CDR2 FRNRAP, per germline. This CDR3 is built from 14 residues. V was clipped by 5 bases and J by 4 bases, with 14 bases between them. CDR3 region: CASGQGEGLYGYTF. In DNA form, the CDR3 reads TGTGCTAGTGGTCAGGGAGAGGGGCTCTATGGCTACACCTTC. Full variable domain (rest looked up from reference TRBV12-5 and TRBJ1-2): DARVTQTPRHKVTEMGQEVTMRCQPILGHNTVFWYRQTMMQGLELLAYFRNRAPLDDSGMPKDRFSAEMPDATLATLKIQPSEPRDSAVYFCASGQGEGLYGYTFGSGTRLTVV.

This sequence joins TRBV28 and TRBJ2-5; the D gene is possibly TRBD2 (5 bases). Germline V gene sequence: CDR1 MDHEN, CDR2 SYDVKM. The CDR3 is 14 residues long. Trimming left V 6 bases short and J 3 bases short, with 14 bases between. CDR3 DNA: TGTGCCAGCAGCCCTCCGGGGAAGGAAGAGACCCAGTACTTC. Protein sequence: CASSPPGKEETQYF.

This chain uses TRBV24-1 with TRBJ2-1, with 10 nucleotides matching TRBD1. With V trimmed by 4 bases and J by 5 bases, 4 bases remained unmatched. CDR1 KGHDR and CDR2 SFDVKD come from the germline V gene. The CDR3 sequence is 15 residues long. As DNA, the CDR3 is TGTGCCACCAGTGAGTTGGGACAGGGGAACAATGAGCAGTTCTTC. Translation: CATSELGQGNNEQFF.

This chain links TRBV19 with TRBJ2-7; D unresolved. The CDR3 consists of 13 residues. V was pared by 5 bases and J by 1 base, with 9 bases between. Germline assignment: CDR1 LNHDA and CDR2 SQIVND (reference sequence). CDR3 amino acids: CASSVKTSYEQYF. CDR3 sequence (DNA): TGTGCCAGTAGTGTAAAGACTTCCTACGAGCAGTACTTC.

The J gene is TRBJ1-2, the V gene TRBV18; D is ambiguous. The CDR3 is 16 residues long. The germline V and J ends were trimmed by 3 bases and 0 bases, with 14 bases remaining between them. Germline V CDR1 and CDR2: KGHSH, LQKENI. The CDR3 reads CASSPETQVTNYGYTF. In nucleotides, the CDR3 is TGTGCCAGCTCACCCGAGACACAAGTTACTAACTATGGCTACACCTTC.

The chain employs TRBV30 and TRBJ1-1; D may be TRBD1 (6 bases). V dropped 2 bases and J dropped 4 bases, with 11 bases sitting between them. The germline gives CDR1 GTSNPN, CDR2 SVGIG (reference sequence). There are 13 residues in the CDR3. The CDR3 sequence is CAWSTQGGTEAFF. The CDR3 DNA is TGTGCCTGGAGTACACAGGGAGGCACTGAAGCTTTCTTT.

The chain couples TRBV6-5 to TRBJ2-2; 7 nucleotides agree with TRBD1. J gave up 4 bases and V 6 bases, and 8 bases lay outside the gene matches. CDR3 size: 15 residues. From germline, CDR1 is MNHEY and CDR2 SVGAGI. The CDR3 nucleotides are TGTGCCAGCAGACAACAGGGGTCGGTCACCGGGGAGCTGTTTTTT. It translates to CASRQQGSVTGELFF.

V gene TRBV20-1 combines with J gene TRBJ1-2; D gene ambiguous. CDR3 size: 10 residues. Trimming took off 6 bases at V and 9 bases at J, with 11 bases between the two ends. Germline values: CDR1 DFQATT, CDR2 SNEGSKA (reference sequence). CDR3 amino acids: CSAHAFRYTF. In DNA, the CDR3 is TGCAGTGCGCATGCCTTCCGCTACACCTTC.

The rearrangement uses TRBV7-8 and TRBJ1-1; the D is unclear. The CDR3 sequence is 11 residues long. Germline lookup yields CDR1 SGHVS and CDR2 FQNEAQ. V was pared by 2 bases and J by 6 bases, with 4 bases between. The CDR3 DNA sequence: TGTGCCAGCAGCTTACGTTCTGAAGCTTTCTTT. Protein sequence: CASSLRSEAFF.

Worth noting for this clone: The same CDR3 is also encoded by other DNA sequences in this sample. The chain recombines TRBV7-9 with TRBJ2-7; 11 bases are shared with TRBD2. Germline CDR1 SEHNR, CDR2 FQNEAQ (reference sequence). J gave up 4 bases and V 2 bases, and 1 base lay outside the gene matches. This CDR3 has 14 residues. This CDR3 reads CASSLTSGRYEQYF. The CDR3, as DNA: TGTGCCAGCAGCTTAACTAGCGGGAGATACGAGCAGTACTTC.

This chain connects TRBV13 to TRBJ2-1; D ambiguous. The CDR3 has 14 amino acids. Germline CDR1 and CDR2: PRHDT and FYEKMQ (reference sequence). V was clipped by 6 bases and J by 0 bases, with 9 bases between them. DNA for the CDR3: TGTGCCAGCAGTCCTCCAAGCTCCTACAATGAGCAGTTCTTC. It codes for CASSPPSSYNEQFF.

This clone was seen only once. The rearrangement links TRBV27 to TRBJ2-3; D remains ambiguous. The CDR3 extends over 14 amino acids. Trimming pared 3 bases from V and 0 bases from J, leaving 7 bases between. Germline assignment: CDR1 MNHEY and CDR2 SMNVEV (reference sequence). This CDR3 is CASSFFESTDTQYF. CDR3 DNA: TGTGCCAGCAGTTTTTTCGAGAGCACAGATACGCAGTATTTT.

CDR3 sequence reads: CASRFGVLEQFF. As DNA, the CDR3 is TGTGCCAGCCGGTTTGGGGTTCTTGAGCAGTTCTTC. The chain recombines TRBV6-5 with TRBJ2-1; D unresolved. CDR3 length: 12 amino acids. Germline values: CDR1 MNHEY, CDR2 SVGAGI. Between the trimmed V and J ends, which lost 8 bases and 9 bases, there was a span of 14 bases.

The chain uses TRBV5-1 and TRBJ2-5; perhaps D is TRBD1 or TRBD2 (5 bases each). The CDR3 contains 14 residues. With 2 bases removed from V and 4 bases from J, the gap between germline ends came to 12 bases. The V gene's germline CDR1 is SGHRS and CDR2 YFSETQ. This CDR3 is CASSFHSGTETQYF. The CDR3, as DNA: TGCGCCAGCAGCTTTCATTCAGGGACAGAGACCCAGTACTTC.

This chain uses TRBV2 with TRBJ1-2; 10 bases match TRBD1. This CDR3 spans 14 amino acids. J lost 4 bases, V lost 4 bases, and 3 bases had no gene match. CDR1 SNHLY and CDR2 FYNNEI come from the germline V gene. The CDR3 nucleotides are TGTGCCAGCAGTGGGACAGGGGGACTCTATGGCTACACCTTC. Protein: CASSGTGGLYGYTF.

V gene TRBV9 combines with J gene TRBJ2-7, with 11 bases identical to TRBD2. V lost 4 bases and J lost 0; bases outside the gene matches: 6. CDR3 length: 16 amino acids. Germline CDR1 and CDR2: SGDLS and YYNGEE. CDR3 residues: CASSPRLAGSSYEQYF. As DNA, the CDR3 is TGTGCCAGCAGCCCGCGACTAGCGGGATCCTCCTACGAGCAGTACTTC.

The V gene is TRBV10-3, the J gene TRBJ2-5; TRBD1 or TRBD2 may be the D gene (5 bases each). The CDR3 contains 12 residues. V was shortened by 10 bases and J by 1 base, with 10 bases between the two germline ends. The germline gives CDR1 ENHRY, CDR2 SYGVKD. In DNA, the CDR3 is TGTGCCAGCCGAGGGGCCCAAGAGACCCAGTACTTC. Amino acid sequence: CASRGAQETQYF.

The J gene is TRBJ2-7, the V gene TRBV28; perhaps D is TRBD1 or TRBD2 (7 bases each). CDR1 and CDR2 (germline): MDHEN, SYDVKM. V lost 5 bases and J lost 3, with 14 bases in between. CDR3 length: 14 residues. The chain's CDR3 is CASSSGTVLYEQYF. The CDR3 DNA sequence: TGTGCCAGCAGTAGCGGGACAGTGCTCTACGAGCAGTACTTC.

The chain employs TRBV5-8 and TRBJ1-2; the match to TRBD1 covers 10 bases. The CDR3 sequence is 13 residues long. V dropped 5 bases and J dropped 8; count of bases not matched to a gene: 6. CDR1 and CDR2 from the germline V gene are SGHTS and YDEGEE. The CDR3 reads CASSPTGGWGYTF. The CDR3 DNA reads TGTGCCAGCAGTCCGACAGGGGGCTGGGGCTACACCTTC.

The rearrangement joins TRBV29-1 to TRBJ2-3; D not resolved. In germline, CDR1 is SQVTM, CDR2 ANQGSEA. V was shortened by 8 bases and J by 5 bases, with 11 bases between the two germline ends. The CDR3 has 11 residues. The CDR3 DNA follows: TGCAGCACTCAAAAAGGAGATACGCAGTATTTT. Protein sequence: CSTQKGDTQYF.

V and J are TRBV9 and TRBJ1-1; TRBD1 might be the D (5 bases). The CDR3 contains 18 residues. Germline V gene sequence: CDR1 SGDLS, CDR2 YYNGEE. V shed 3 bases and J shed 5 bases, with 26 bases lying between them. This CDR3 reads CASSGHPGPTSGRTEAFF. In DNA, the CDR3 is TGTGCCAGCAGCGGACATCCGGGGCCCACCTCCGGGAGGACTGAAGCTTTCTTT.

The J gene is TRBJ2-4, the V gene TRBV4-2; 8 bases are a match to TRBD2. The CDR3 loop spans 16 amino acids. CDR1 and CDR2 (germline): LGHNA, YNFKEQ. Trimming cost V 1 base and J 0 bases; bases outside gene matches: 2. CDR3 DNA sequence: TGTGCCAGCAGCCAAGTTAGCGGGATAGCCAAAAACATTCAGTACTTC. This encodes CASSQVSGIAKNIQYF.

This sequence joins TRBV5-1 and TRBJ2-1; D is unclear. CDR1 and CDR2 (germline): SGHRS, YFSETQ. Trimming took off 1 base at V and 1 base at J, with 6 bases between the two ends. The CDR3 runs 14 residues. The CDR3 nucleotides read TGCGCCAGCAGCTTGTCCGCTTCCTACAATGAGCAGTTCTTC. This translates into CASSLSASYNEQFF.

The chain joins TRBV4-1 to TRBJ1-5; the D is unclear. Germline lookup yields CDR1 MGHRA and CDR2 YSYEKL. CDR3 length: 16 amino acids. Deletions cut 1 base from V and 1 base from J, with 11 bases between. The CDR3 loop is CASSQVAGGSNQPQHF. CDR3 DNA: TGCGCCAGCAGCCAAGTGGCGGGCGGGAGCAATCAGCCCCAGCATTTT.

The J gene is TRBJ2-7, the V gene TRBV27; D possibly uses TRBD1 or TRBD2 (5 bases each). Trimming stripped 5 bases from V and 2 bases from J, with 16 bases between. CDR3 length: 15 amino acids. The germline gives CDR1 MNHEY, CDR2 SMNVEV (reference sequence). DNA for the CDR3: TGTGCCAGCAGTGTCGGGACCCTACCGACCTACGAGCAGTACTTC. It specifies CASSVGTLPTYEQYF.

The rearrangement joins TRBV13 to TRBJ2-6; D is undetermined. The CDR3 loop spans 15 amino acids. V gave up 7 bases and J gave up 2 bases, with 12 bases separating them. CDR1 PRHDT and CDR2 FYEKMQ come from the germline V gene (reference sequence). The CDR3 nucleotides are TGTGCCAGCACCCTGAGGATGGCTGGGGCCAACGTCCTGACTTTC. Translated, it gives CASTLRMAGANVLTF.

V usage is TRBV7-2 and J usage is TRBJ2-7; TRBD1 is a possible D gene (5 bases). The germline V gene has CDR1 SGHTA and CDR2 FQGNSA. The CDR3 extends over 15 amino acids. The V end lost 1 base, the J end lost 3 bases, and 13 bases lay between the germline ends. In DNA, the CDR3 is TGTGCCAGCAGCTTAGTAGGGGCCCTAAACTACGAGCAGTACTTC. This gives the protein CASSLVGALNYEQYF. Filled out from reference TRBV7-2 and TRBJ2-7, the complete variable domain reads GAGVSQSPSNKVTEKGKDVELRCDPISGHTALYWYRQSLGQGLEFLIYFQGNSAPDKSGLPSDRFSAERTGGSVSTLTIQRTQQEDSAVYLCASSLVGALNYEQYFGPGTRLTVT.

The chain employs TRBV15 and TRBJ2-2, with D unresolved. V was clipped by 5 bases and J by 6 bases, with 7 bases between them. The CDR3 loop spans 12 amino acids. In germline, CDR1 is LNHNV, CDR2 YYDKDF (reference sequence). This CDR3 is CATSFVAGELFF. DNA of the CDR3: TGTGCCACCAGCTTCGTCGCCGGGGAGCTGTTTTTT.

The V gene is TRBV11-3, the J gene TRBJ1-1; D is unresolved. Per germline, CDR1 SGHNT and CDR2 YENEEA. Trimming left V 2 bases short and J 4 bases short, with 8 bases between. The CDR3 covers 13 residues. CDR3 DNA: TGTGCCAGCAGCTTACTGGTTGGCACTGAAGCTTTCTTT. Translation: CASSLLVGTEAFF.

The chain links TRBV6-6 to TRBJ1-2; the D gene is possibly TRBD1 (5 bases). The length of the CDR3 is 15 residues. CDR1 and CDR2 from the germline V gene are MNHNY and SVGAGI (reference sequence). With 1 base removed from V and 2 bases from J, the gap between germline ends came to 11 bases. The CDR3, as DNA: TGTGCCAGCAGTTACTTCAGGGCAGAGAACTATGGCTACACCTTC. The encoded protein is CASSYFRAENYGYTF.

The CDR3: CASRDSHQPQHF. The CDR3 DNA is TGTGCCAGCAGGGACAGTCATCAGCCCCAGCATTTT. The chain carries TRBV2 and TRBJ1-5, with D maybe TRBD1 (6 bases). Trimming took off 6 bases at V and 5 bases at J, with 8 bases between the two ends. The germline CDR1 and CDR2 sequences are SNHLY and FYNNEI. The CDR3 is 12 amino acids.